The sequence of this TCR beta chain was determined in a study of siplizumab effects on memory and regulatory T cells. Study-wide findings and caveats: Siplizumab significantly lowered the alloreactive sequences that could be traced to unstimulated CD4+ memory cells.

Of note for this clone: Its antigen is undetermined.

Libraries were prepared by immunoSEQ multiplex PCR; TCRdb keeps only in-frame clonotypes and omits some of them. The data contain fewer than 45,000 clones, 89% of them seen just once; the ten biggest clones take up less than 0.3%. The receptor was derived from a human donor in good health. The specimen was naive CD4+ T cells sorted from blood.

The CDR3 sequence is CASSPIGTGATYEQYF. The DNA of the CDR3 is TGTGCCAGCTCACCGATAGGGACAGGGGCGACCTACGAGCAGTACTTC. The chain has TRBV18 and TRBJ2-7, with TRBD1 matching over 10 bases. J was trimmed by 2 bases and V by 3 bases; bases with no gene match: 7. The CDR3 extends over 16 amino acids. Germline V CDR1 and CDR2: KGHSH, LQKENI.